These T cell receptor beta chains were read from a single sample in a study of technical replicates of blood from a handful of donors. The repertoire was sequenced with immunoSEQ multiplex PCR; TCRdb's copy has only in-frame clones and lacks some. The data contain 84,000 or so clones, 90% to 95% of them seen just once; the ten biggest clones take up roughly 0.23%. The sequenced sample consisted of T cells isolated from PBMCs. These receptors all come from a human donor in good health. CDR3s include the opening cysteine and the closing phenylalanine or tryptophan. D genes are given only for firm matches.

D,V,length,J,CDR3
NA,TRBV6-1,14,TRBJ2-7,CASTGGGGAYEQYF
NA,TRBV10-1,14,TRBJ1-1,CASSESTPTSEAFF
TRBD1,TRBV28,14,TRBJ2-7,CASRTRGRGPEQYF
TRBD1,TRBV7-6,13,TRBJ2-5,CASSSTGGETQYF
NA,TRBV5-1,14,TRBJ2-2,CASSLVTNTGELFF
NA,TRBV7-9,14,TRBJ2-7,CASSLGAQTYEQYF
TRBD1,TRBV19,16,TRBJ1-6,CASHKTGGLYNSPLHF
TRBD2,TRBV6-6,14,TRBJ2-7,CASSVAGSSYEQYF
NA,TRBV7-9,14,TRBJ1-4,CASSLGKGNEKLFF
NA,TRBV21-1,13,TRBJ1-2,CASSRLQGYGYTF
TRBD2,TRBV5-1,15,TRBJ2-3,CASGSSGGPSDTQYF
TRBD1,TRBV28,14,TRBJ2-1,CASSPGQGYNEQFF
TRBD2,TRBV10-1,14,TRBJ2-1,CASSESASGGDHFF
NA,TRBV15,14,TRBJ2-7,CATSRDTRFYEQYF
NA,TRBV2,12,TRBJ1-5,CASTGGNQPQHF
TRBD2,TRBV11-2,16,TRBJ2-5,CASSSWTSGDEETQYF
NA,TRBV11-2,16,TRBJ2-1,CASSSRDTGYADEQFF
NA,TRBV10-1,13,TRBJ2-1,CASRQGLSNEQFF
TRBD2,TRBV5-1,15,TRBJ2-7,CASSLVAGGLYEQYF
TRBD1,TRBV6-5,14,TRBJ2-2,CASSSAGGTGELFF
NA,TRBV29-1,16,TRBJ2-6,CSVDGFTGSGANVLTF
NA,TRBV13,13,TRBJ2-1,CASSLRLLNEQFF
NA,TRBV12-5,13,TRBJ2-1,CASGTWTQDEQFF
NA,TRBV7-3,13,TRBJ1-1,CASSAQPNTEAFF
TRBD2,TRBV27,15,TRBJ2-1,CASSLLAGGVNEQFF
NA,TRBV5-1,13,TRBJ1-1,CASSLVGGKEAFF
NA,TRBV6-1,14,TRBJ1-5,CASTWTAPNQPQHF
TRBD1,TRBV10-3,14,TRBJ2-7,CAISPGTVSYEQYF